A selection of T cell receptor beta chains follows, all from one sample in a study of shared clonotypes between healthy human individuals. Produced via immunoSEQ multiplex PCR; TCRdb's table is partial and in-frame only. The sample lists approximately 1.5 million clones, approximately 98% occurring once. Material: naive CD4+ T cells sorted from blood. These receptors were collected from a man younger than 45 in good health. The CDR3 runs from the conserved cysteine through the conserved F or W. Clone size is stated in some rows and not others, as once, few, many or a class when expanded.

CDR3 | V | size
CASSSNSGGGYEQYF | TRBV5-1 | NA
CASRSPGTGSYNEQFF | TRBV5-1 | NA
CASSPLQVLGLEQYF | TRBV19 | NA
CASSEYTSGHEQYF | TRBV25-1 | NA
CASSLRQASTDTQYF | TRBV5-5 | NA
CASSPGTGAHSSSYNEQFF | TRBV5-4 | NA
CASRPMTGDLGGYTF | TRBV2 | NA
CASSNRLNTEAFF | TRBV11-2 | NA
CASSGTGTGTYEQYF | TRBV25-1 | once
CAWSPGWPRESDEQFF | TRBV30 | NA
CASSLRWTDGNTIYF | TRBV7-2 | NA
CASSLAGKGSWFF | TRBV7-2 | NA
CASSRLAGRTYGQYF | TRBV19 | NA
CASSYSGETQYF | TRBV6-5 | NA
CASSFAGDQPQHF | TRBV27 | NA
CASSTAPGLSYEQYF | TRBV19 | NA
CASRSSGTVYEQYF | TRBV28 | NA
CAWSVRGGNQPQHF | TRBV30 | NA
CASKGTGRNEQYF | TRBV6-1 | NA
CASRASYEQYF | TRBV28 | once
CASSAGGNQPQHF | TRBV6-1 | NA
CASSYLRREYF | TRBV6-5 | NA
CASSLNEGTEAFF | TRBV28 | NA
CASSPRAGPWPGYTF | TRBV18 | NA
CASSVASSGSPDTQYF | TRBV9 | NA
CASSGQGFGQPQHF | TRBV11-2 | NA
CASSLADETQYF | TRBV7-9 | NA
CATQFMGLAGFSYEQYF | TRBV28 | NA
CASSPLDRRDTYEQYF | TRBV18 | NA
CASDPSTGTNYGYTF | TRBV6-1 | NA
CASSLYPDNYEQYF | TRBV27 | NA
CASSSRGVRQPQHF | TRBV19 | NA
CASSQRGTDYGYTF | TRBV4-1 | NA
CASSPIGKETQYF | TRBV18 | once
CASRSLAGGFNEQFF | TRBV19 | NA
CASSSIAGSSYNEQFF | TRBV5-1 | NA
CASSPRGLAGGSYNEQFF | TRBV18 | NA
CASSSQTSNEKLFF | TRBV5-6 | NA
CASSLALGYGTLSKGDTQYF | TRBV5-1 | NA
CASSEQGKNTEAFF | TRBV10-1 | NA
CASSPRAQGGEAFF | TRBV10-1 | NA
CASSQDWFKGTGELFF | TRBV4-3 | NA
CASSPLGDTQYF | TRBV18 | NA
CASSVIDGGPKLFF | TRBV9 | NA
CSVEDGGPYEQYF | TRBV29-1 | NA
CASSLTAGGPDTQYF | TRBV5-1 | once
CSEASGADNEQFF | TRBV29-1 | once
CASSSPRDRGYEQYF | TRBV7-9 | NA
CASSEWGSLQETQYF | TRBV25-1 | NA
CSVEMGRRETQYF | TRBV29-1 | NA
CASSSGRVYNEQFF | TRBV6-6 | NA
CASSFPGVTTTGELFF | TRBV7-9 | NA
CATSRDRGRIEQFF | TRBV15 | NA
CTSSQVLGEGSYEQYF | TRBV1 | once